This T cell receptor (beta chain) was obtained from a study of T-cell reconstitution after alpha-beta-depleted transplantation in children. The study's findings and limits: A year had passed since transplant, and T-cell counts and diversity by then came mostly from newly produced T cells. Several hundred rapidly expanded clones from non-depleted graft cells reportedly supplied alpha-beta T cells about two months post-transplant. Several patients had high TCRbeta diversity at day 60; it came from surviving recipient T cells and thymic progenitors.

This clonotype was detected ten times or more. Antigen: not known. Trimming left V 0 bases short and J 3 bases short, with 16 bases between. Germline CDR1 reads SGDLS; CDR2 reads YYNGEE. This CDR3 contains 16 residues. Unique molecular identifiers featured in how the TCRbeta library was prepared. TCRdb used MiXCR to reprocess the PCR reads, holding one entry per CDR3 protein. The table includes 250,000 to 400,000 distinct CDR3 sequences, more than 20% detected once. The chain employs TRBV9 and TRBJ2-7; no reliable D call. The sequencing used PBMCs, mostly from graft donor cells, collected 180 days after TCRalphabeta/CD19-depleted stem cell transplant. This sequence was found in a male patient younger than 18 who had a stem cell transplant for acute lymphoblastic leukemia, so the T cells may come from the graft donor. For the CDR3, the DNA is TGTGCCAGCAGCGTAGGAGAGGCGGTAGATTACTACGAGCAGTACTTC. Translation: CASSVGEAVDYYEQYF.